The rows below give T cell receptor beta chains drawn from one sample of a study of early T cells in non-severe SARS-CoV-2 infection. TCRdb redid the calling of the 5' RACE reads with MiXCR, one entry per CDR3 protein. The sample carries some 57,000 distinct CDR3 sequences, about 13% recorded once. The sample comprised whole blood. The receptors shown here come from an adult who was a healthcare worker with PCR-confirmed SARS-CoV-2 infection or an uninfected control (not recorded which). Each CDR3 is given without its conserved first and last residue. A D gene is named only where the DNA matches it firmly.

>TRBJ1-4|TRBV5-1|-|11
ASSLAAGLKLF
>TRBJ1-1|TRBV5-1|-|13
ASSSAGSSNTEAF
>TRBJ1-2|TRBV5-8|TRBD1|10
ASRQGPYGYT
>TRBJ2-3|TRBV7-2|TRBD2|16
ASRPPGLAGGRTDTQY
>TRBJ2-7|TRBV7-2|-|11
ASSRVGGNEQY
>TRBJ2-7|TRBV3-1|-|11
ASSPRSSYEQY
>TRBJ2-5|TRBV7-2|-|11
ASSLTMAETQY
>TRBJ2-5|TRBV3-1|TRBD2|12
ASRASGGRKTQY
>TRBJ2-1|TRBV11-2|TRBD2|14
ASSLQRGISYNEQF
>TRBJ1-5|TRBV3-1|-|11
ASSQEWGQPQH
>TRBJ2-1|TRBV20-1|TRBD2|12
SAKREQLDNEQF
>TRBJ1-5|TRBV27|-|13
ASSPGPGGNQPQH
>TRBJ2-1|TRBV3-1|TRBD2|11
ASRLAGRDEQF
>TRBJ1-3|TRBV7-6|-|13
ASSLRQSSRNTIY
>TRBJ1-6|TRBV4-1|TRBD1|13
ASSLPDRVGSPLH
>TRBJ1-1|TRBV5-1|-|13
ASSLGGREGTEAF
>TRBJ1-2|TRBV7-9|-|12
ASKAGPANYGYT
>TRBJ1-5|TRBV7-8|-|10
ASSTQSGPQH
>TRBJ2-2|TRBV29-1|TRBD1|13
SVSPPGGVTGELF
>TRBJ2-6|TRBV11-3|-|12
ASSIGSGANVLT
>TRBJ2-2|TRBV5-1|TRBD2|15
ASRPGLAGANTGELF
>TRBJ2-1|TRBV6-1|-|15
ASSLQRWGAAYNEQF
>TRBJ2-7|TRBV5-4|TRBD2|12
ASSFGTTAYEQY
>TRBJ2-7|TRBV6-5|-|11
ASSIRQEGEQY
>TRBJ2-7|TRBV29-1|TRBD1|11
SVQGQGVYEQY
>TRBJ1-6|TRBV7-6|-|14
ASSSLRGPSREPLH
>TRBJ2-7|TRBV29-1|TRBD1|13
SVTPLTTGGREQY
>TRBJ2-5|TRBV5-8|-|12
ASSLGRIGETQY
>TRBJ2-3|TRBV7-8|-|13
ASSLGGKFTDTQY
>TRBJ2-7|TRBV19|-|12
ASTPGPSYYEQY
>TRBJ2-1|TRBV19|TRBD1|14
ASSDQGASSYNEQF
>TRBJ1-5|TRBV2|-|11
ASSETSNQPQH
>TRBJ2-7|TRBV2|-|11
ASSEGRTYEQY
>TRBJ2-5|TRBV29-1|TRBD2|9
SVEGAGTQY
>TRBJ2-7|TRBV2|-|10
ASTLTSYEQY
>TRBJ2-7|TRBV29-1|TRBD1|14
SVEERGTGKTYEQY
>TRBJ2-7|TRBV5-5|-|12
ASSIYGGSYEQY
>TRBJ2-1|TRBV6-2/TRBV6-3|-|11
ASRSEGRGEQF
>TRBJ2-7|TRBV20-1|-|13
SARAHQGISYEQY
>TRBJ2-7|TRBV7-9|-|10
ATPWGPYEQY
>TRBJ1-5|TRBV12-3/TRBV12-4|-|13
ASSFGGGGNQPQH
>TRBJ2-3|TRBV7-9|-|16
ASSLAPRDKPGTDTQY